These 17 T cell receptor beta chains share one sample of origin, sequenced in a study of metastatic and nonmetastatic thyroid tumors. Before thyroid surgery, none of the patients had received any treatment. TCRdb reanalyzed the PCR reads via MiXCR. The repertoire consists of about 40,000 clones, with less than 20% occurring once and the leading ten covering over 3.5%. Sequenced: blood. Receptor source: a female donor with papillary thyroid cancer or a benign thyroid nodule (not recorded which). Some clones in this sample may be carry-over from other donors' samples.

This clone came up a few times. The conserved closing phenylalanine or tryptophan is absent in this CDR3, likely reflecting a read error. The gene calls are TRBV12-5 and TRBJ2-3, with TRBD1 matching 12 bases. The V and J ends lost 4 bases and 4 bases, in that order; junction bases with no gene match: 6. The CDR3 has 16 residues. CDR1 is LGHNT, CDR2 FRNRAP, per germline. The CDR3 DNA follows: TGTGCTAGTGGTTCGGGACAGGGGGCTTTTGCAGATACGCAGTATCTT. It encodes CASGSGQGAFADTQYL.

This clone was picked up many times. The chain has TRBV6-1 and TRBJ1-1; D is uncertain. From germline, CDR1 is MNHNS and CDR2 SASEGT. The CDR3 totals 13 residues. V was shortened by 4 bases and J by 11 bases, with 17 bases between the two germline ends. The CDR3 DNA sequence: TGTGCCAGCAGTGCCGACTCGGATACGTCGGCTTTCTTT. This sequence encodes CASSADSDTSAFF.

This clone has only one observation. This sequence joins TRBV20-1 and TRBJ1-2; 9 nucleotides align to TRBD1. From germline, CDR1 is DFQATT and CDR2 SNEGSKA (reference sequence). V shed 0 bases, J shed 5 bases, and the junction held 10 bases outside the gene matches. This CDR3 has 16 amino acids. CDR3 DNA sequence: TGCAGTGCTAGAGATCCCGGAACAGGGGGCGGGTATGGCTACACCTTC. Its protein product is CSARDPGTGGGYGYTF.

This clone was picked up a small number of times. Being one base from a much bigger clone, this may be a read error. In the same sample, other DNA sequences code for this CDR3. This chain connects TRBV29-1 to TRBJ2-6; D might be TRBD2 (5 bases). From germline, CDR1 is SQVTM and CDR2 ANQGSEA. The CDR3 length is 14 residues. The CDR3 DNA follows: TGTAGCGTTGGTGTCATTTCTGGGGCCAACGTCCTGACTTTC. Translating gives CSVGVISGANVLTF.

At least ten counts were recorded for this clone. The genes are TRBV7-2 and TRBJ1-4; 7 positions agree with TRBD1. The V and J ends lost 5 bases and 11 bases, in that order; junction bases with no gene match: 5. The germline CDR1 and CDR2 sequences are SGHTA and FQGNSA. This CDR3 has 12 amino acids. The CDR3 loop reads CASSPPGGKLFF. In nucleotides, the CDR3 is TGTGCCAGCAGCCCCCCAGGGGGGAAACTGTTTTTT.

This clone was observed many times. This chain's CDR3 is CAIDGGFGQGSDTQYF. In DNA, the CDR3 is TGTGCAATAGACGGGGGGTTCGGTCAGGGCTCAGATACGCAGTATTTT. The rearrangement uses TRBV2 and TRBJ2-3; the match to TRBD2 covers 7 bases. CDR3 length: 16 amino acids. Looked up from germline, CDR1 is SNHLY and CDR2 is FYNNEI.

The chain joins TRBV6-5 to TRBJ2-2; D not resolved. CDR1 MNHEY and CDR2 SVGAGI come from the germline V gene. The CDR3 runs to 17 residues. V was clipped by 7 bases and J by 7 bases, with 25 bases between them. CDR3 amino acids: CASITTARNPRCGELFF. The CDR3 coding sequence is TGTGCCAGCATTACAACAGCTAGAAATCCCCGGTGCGGGGAGCTGTTTTTT.

The chain employs TRBV28 and TRBJ1-1, with unresolved D. V lost 10 bases to trimming and J lost 0 bases, with 15 bases between them. The CDR3 extends over 14 amino acids. The germline CDR1 and CDR2 sequences are MDHEN and SYDVKM. In nucleotides, the CDR3 is TGTGCCATCACCGCCGTGACGGTGAACACTGAAGCTTTCTTT. Translating gives CAITAVTVNTEAFF.

There are a few counts of this clone. The chain joins TRBV6-1 to TRBJ2-3; TRBD2 matches 12 bases. The germline V gene encodes CDR1 MNHNS and CDR2 SASEGT. The CDR3 runs to 15 residues. The V gene end was trimmed by 2 bases and the J gene end by 4 bases; junction bases not matched to a gene: 1. The CDR3 coding sequence is TGTGCCAGCAGTGAATCTAGCGGGGGGGCAGATACGCAGTATTTT. This sequence encodes CASSESSGGADTQYF.

This clone was detected many times. J is TRBJ2-2 and V is TRBV6-5; 7 bases match TRBD1. With V trimmed by 2 bases and J by 6 bases, 6 bases remained unmatched. The CDR3 has 15 residues. Germline CDR1 and CDR2: MNHEY and SVGAGI. In DNA form, the CDR3 reads TGTGCCAGCAGTTACCCGGGCGGACAGGCCGGGGAGCTGTTTTTT. This codes for CASSYPGGQAGELFF.

This clone was observed many times. The chain carries TRBV2 and TRBJ1-6; a weak D match, TRBD1 (6 bases). Germline lookup yields CDR1 SNHLY and CDR2 FYNNEI. The CDR3 covers 17 residues. Deletions cut 5 bases from V and 0 bases from J, with 14 bases between. The DNA for the CDR3 is TGTGCCAGCAGTCCCCCGGGGGGGGCCTCCTATAATTCACCCCTCCACTTT. Protein sequence: CASSPPGGASYNSPLHF.

This clone was seen ten or more times. V usage is TRBV20-1 and J usage is TRBJ2-1; D uncertain. The germline CDR1 and CDR2 sequences are DFQATT and SNEGSKA (reference sequence). The V gene lost 7 bases and the J gene lost 4 bases, with 8 bases spanning the gap. CDR3 length: 11 amino acids. CDR3 sequence (DNA): TGCAGTGTGGCAGAGTACAATGAGCAGTTCTTC. Translated, it gives CSVAEYNEQFF.

The chain couples TRBV5-1 to TRBJ2-7, with D unresolved. CDR1 and CDR2 (germline): SGHRS, YFSETQ. V shed 2 bases and J shed 4 bases, with 16 bases lying between them. The CDR3 consists of 15 residues. CDR3 in DNA: TGCGCCAGCAGCTTTATTGTAGGGCCCATTTACGAGCAGTACTTC. Translating gives CASSFIVGPIYEQYF.

This clone came up many times. This chain joins TRBV18 and TRBJ2-7; 8 nucleotides align to TRBD1. V was pared by 3 bases and J by 0 bases, with 7 bases of the junction left unmatched. From germline, CDR1 is KGHSH and CDR2 LQKENI. The CDR3 length is 16 residues. The CDR3, as DNA: TGTGCCAGCTCACCCCGACAGGGGCTGAGCTCCTACGAGCAGTACTTC. Translated: CASSPRQGLSSYEQYF.

Turning to this clone: Sequence at one end of the junction differs from germline and may be a read error. This chain connects TRBV6-2 or TRBV6-3 to TRBJ2-2, with 9 positions matching TRBD1. The germline CDR1 and CDR2 sequences are MNHEY and SVGEGT. This CDR3 is built from 17 residues. The CDR3 DNA sequence: TGTGCCAGCAGTTACTCGATATGGGACAGGGTGACCGGGGAGCCGTTTTTT. Its protein product is CASSYSIWDRVTGEPFF.

This clone came up many times. This chain joins TRBV30 and TRBJ1-6; possibly TRBD1 for D (6 bases). Looked up from germline, CDR1 is GTSNPN and CDR2 is SVGIG (reference sequence). The germline V and J ends were trimmed by 0 bases and 0 bases, with 15 bases remaining between them. The CDR3 is 18 residues long. The CDR3 here is CAWSVPTGRSSYNSPLHF. The CDR3 nucleotides read TGTGCCTGGAGTGTACCGACAGGACGGAGCTCCTATAATTCACCCCTCCACTTT.

There are many counts of this clone. The chain recombines TRBV20-1 with TRBJ1-1, with 7 bases fitting TRBD1. Germline lookup yields CDR1 DFQATT and CDR2 SNEGSKA (reference sequence). V dropped 5 bases and J dropped 5; count of bases not matched to a gene: 8. This CDR3 is 13 amino acids long. This CDR3 is CSAPDRVVTEAFF. In DNA, the CDR3 is TGCAGTGCTCCAGACAGGGTAGTTACTGAAGCTTTCTTT.